This TCR beta chain appears in the sequencing data of a study of T cell repertoires in cytomegalovirus infection (dated by TCRdb to about 2019). With respect to the entire study: Alongside well-studied HLA-B-restricted epitopes, the peptide stimulations were aimed at recently identified HLA-C-restricted CMV epitopes, whose presentation resists viral immunomodulation. The HLA type of each donor mattered for the analysis, because public TCR beta signatures pointed to carriage of CMV infection along with the matching HLA type.

This specimen's treatment or condition label, interpreted: in vitro stimulation with specific CMV peptide epitopes to enrich CMV-specific T cells. Beyond this particular receptor, the publication reports: The ex vivo response was dominated by HLA-C-restricted CMV-specific TCR beta clonotypes, which also provided the single most frequent clonotype in two of eight donors. In both this cohort and an independent cohort of several hundred donors, the cumulative frequency of public TCR beta family members distinguished carriers of CMV infection plus the relevant HLA type.

The sample was run on an Illumina HiSeq 1500. The public reads were reanalyzed by TCRdb: fastp trimming at Q25, MiXCR alignment, in-frame beta chains only. Here each entry gathers all rows of one CDR3 protein and keeps the most common genes and DNA. Counted in this sample were tens of thousands of distinct CDR3 sequences; more than 20% of them appeared once. The ten largest make up around 50% of the sample. To note about this clonotype: No antigen is known for it. No base qualities exist here, and no much larger clone lies one base off it.

V and J are trimmed by 5 bases and 2 bases, and the gene matches miss 5 bases of the junction. The germline V gene (reference sequence) gives CDR1 as LNHNV and CDR2 as YYDKDF. Including cysteine and phenylalanine, the CDR3 has 14 amino acids. Left in the record is the CDR3 DNA by itself, 42 bases read in frame from the first base. Recombination joined TRBV15 with TRBJ2-7, with 8 bases matching TRBD2. The clonotype comes from a human donor in good health (CMV status not recorded). Some clones in this sample may be carry-over from other donors' samples. Sequencing was performed on CD8+ T cells from cultured PBMCs, taken from culture after CMV antigen stimulation. The sequenced DNA is TGTGCCACCAGCCATACGGGGGGGCCCTACGAGCAGTACTTC. Protein translation: CATSHTGGPYEQYF. Full variable domain (CDR3 extended with the reference TRBV15 and TRBJ2-7 proteins): DAMVIQNPRYQVTQFGKPVTLSCSQTLNHNVMYWYQQKSSQAPKLLFHYYDKDFNNEADTPDNFQSRRPNTSFCFLDIRSPGLGDTAMYLCATSHTGGPYEQYFGPGTRLTVT.